These 19 T cell receptor beta chains came from one sample sequenced in a study of lymphopenia after photon versus proton radiotherapy. Only in-frame clones appear in the TCRdb table, and some are missing; sequencing was by immunoSEQ multiplex PCR. The sample holds 55,000 to 75,000 clones; roughly 90% are singletons and the top ten take approximately 2.9%. The specimen was peripheral blood, collected from a patient treated with photon-based radiotherapy. Receptors were obtained from a woman between 70 and 85 years old with pancreatic cancer.

This clone was recorded a few times. In nucleotides, the CDR3 is TGTGCCAGCAAGTCGGGGACTAGCGGGAGGAATGAGCAGTTCTTC. This codes for CASKSGTSGRNEQFF. The chain is built from TRBV6-5 and TRBJ2-1; 15 bases are a match to TRBD2. The germline V gene encodes CDR1 MNHEY and CDR2 SVGAGI. The CDR3 covers 15 residues. The V segment lost 7 bases and the J segment 7 bases; nucleotides outside the gene matches: 5.

The table lists this clone with a count of one. The chain recombines TRBV7-2 with TRBJ2-3; 8 bases fit TRBD2. Germline V gene sequence: CDR1 SGHTA, CDR2 FQGNSA. Trimming cost V 1 base and J 5 bases; bases outside gene matches: 14. This CDR3 has 18 amino acids. Here the CDR3 DNA reads TGTGCCAGCAGCTTAGGAGCGACGGGAGGGCCTAAGGGAGATACGCAGTATTTT. Translating gives CASSLGATGGPKGDTQYF.

The V call is TRBV28, the J call TRBJ2-3, with D unclear. There are 13 residues in the CDR3. Germline assignment: CDR1 MDHEN and CDR2 SYDVKM. V lost 1 base and J 4 bases, leaving 6 bases between the germline ends. The CDR3 loop is CASSLSLSDTQYF. CDR3 nucleotide sequence: TGTGCCAGCAGTTTATCCCTTTCAGATACGCAGTATTTT.

The chain is built from TRBV10-2 and TRBJ1-3; the match to TRBD1 covers 7 bases. The CDR3 runs 16 residues. Germline loops: CDR1 WSHSY, CDR2 SAAADI. J gave up 2 bases and V 3 bases, and 7 bases lay outside the gene matches. CDR3 bases: TGCGCCAGCAGTGACCGCACAGGGGCCACTGGAAACACCATATATTTT. As protein: CASSDRTGATGNTIYF.

The rearrangement joins TRBV5-1 to TRBJ2-1; 7 nucleotides agree with TRBD2. The germline gives CDR1 SGHRS, CDR2 YFSETQ. The CDR3 length is 14 residues. Germline trimming cut 2 bases from V and 8 bases from J; bases unmatched to any gene: 7. The CDR3 nucleotides are TGCGCCAGCAGCTTCGCCGGGACTAAGGATGAGCAGTTCTTC. Translating it yields CASSFAGTKDEQFF. Full variable domain (rest looked up from reference TRBV5-1 and TRBJ2-1): KAGVTQTPRYLIKTRGQQVTLSCSPISGHRSVSWYQQTPGQGLQFLFEYFSETQRNKGNFPGRFSGRQFSNSRSEMNVSTLELGDSALYLCASSFAGTKDEQFFGPGTRLTVL.

The chain links TRBV13 to TRBJ2-2, with a weak D call TRBD1 (5 bases). CDR3 size: 15 residues. The germline V gene has CDR1 PRHDT and CDR2 FYEKMQ (reference sequence). Trimming took 3 bases from V and 5 from J, leaving 13 bases between them. CDR3 coding DNA: TGTGCCAGCAGCTTTATGCAGGGAAGGACCGGGGAGCTGTTTTTT. Protein: CASSFMQGRTGELFF.

This clone was seen just once. V and J are TRBV5-4 and TRBJ1-5; D not resolved. The CDR3 is 13 residues long. Germline CDR1 reads SGHNT; CDR2 reads YYREEE (reference sequence). V was shortened by 0 bases and J by 5 bases, with 6 bases between the two germline ends. The CDR3 region is CASSLDGDQPQHF. CDR3 bases: TGTGCCAGCAGCTTGGACGGAGATCAGCCCCAGCATTTT.

The chain joins TRBV25-1 to TRBJ1-5; D is unclear. The germline V gene encodes CDR1 MGHDK and CDR2 SYGVNS. The CDR3 is 15 residues long. V lost 3 bases to trimming and J lost 7 bases, with 16 bases between them. DNA of the CDR3: TGTGCCAGCAGTGAGGGGTGGGGTGTCGGCCAGCCCCAGCATTTT. Protein sequence: CASSEGWGVGQPQHF.

The chain employs TRBV7-2 and TRBJ2-7, with D hard to call. Trimming cost V 3 bases and J 5 bases, with 14 bases left between them. The CDR3 has 14 amino acids. Germline V lookup: CDR1 SGHTA, CDR2 FQGNSA. The chain's CDR3 is CASSFWTPSDEQYF. The CDR3 DNA reads TGTGCCAGCAGCTTTTGGACCCCCAGTGACGAGCAGTACTTC.

The rearrangement joins TRBV27 to TRBJ1-1; D might be TRBD1 (5 bases). CDR1 is MNHEY, CDR2 SMNVEV, per germline (reference sequence). Between the trimmed V and J ends, which lost 2 bases and 5 bases, there was a span of 15 bases. The CDR3 is made up of 15 amino acids. CDR3 loop: CASSLGIGGITEAFF. The CDR3 nucleotides are TGTGCCAGCAGTTTAGGTATCGGGGGAATTACTGAAGCTTTCTTT.

V and J are TRBV7-9 and TRBJ1-2, with D perhaps matching TRBD1 (6 bases). The CDR3 extends over 14 amino acids. Germline CDR1 is SEHNR and CDR2 is FQNEAQ (reference sequence). Trimming removed 1 base from V and 7 bases from J, with 13 bases in between. The CDR3 coding sequence is TGTGCCAGCAGCTTAGACAGGGAGGGAGGTGGCTACACCTTC. Translating gives CASSLDREGGGYTF.

The chain joins TRBV19 to TRBJ2-7, with D perhaps being TRBD1 or TRBD2 (6 bases each). CDR3 length equals 19 residues. Germline CDR1 is LNHDA and CDR2 is SQIVND (reference sequence). Trimming took 3 bases from V and 3 from J, leaving 27 bases between them. The DNA of the CDR3 is TGTGCCAGTAGTATGTCCCGATGGGGGGCGCAGGCCCCCGTCTACGAGCAGTACTTC. Translating it yields CASSMSRWGAQAPVYEQYF. The complete variable domain, with remaining parts taken from reference TRBV19 and TRBJ2-7, reads DGGITQSPKYLFRKEGQNVTLSCEQNLNHDAMYWYRQDPGQGLRLIYYSQIVNDFQKGDIAEGYSVSREKKESFPLTVTSAQKNPTAFYLCASSMSRWGAQAPVYEQYFGPGTRLTVT.

The chain is built from TRBV18 and TRBJ2-5, with D possibly matching TRBD1 (5 bases). V was shortened by 0 bases and J by 5 bases, with 10 bases between the two germline ends. CDR3 length equals 14 residues. The V gene's germline CDR1 is KGHSH and CDR2 LQKENI. The CDR3 reads CASSPPIGVETQYF. The CDR3, as DNA: TGTGCCAGCTCACCACCGATAGGGGTGGAGACCCAGTACTTC.

This sequence joins TRBV23-1 and TRBJ2-7; D ambiguous. TRBV23-1 has ORF status, its function being uncertain. The CDR3 loop spans 14 amino acids. Trimming cost V 1 base and J 5 bases, with 12 bases left between them. Here the CDR3 DNA reads TGCGCCAGCAGTCAATTTTATGAATTCGACGAGCAGTACTTC. It is translated as CASSQFYEFDEQYF.

The CDR3 DNA sequence: TGTGCCAGCGGAAAAGGGAACTATGGCTACACCTTC. It codes for CASGKGNYGYTF. The gene calls are TRBV28 and TRBJ1-2; D unresolved. The CDR3 is 12 amino acids. The germline V and J ends were trimmed by 8 bases and 2 bases, with 9 bases remaining between them. CDR1 MDHEN and CDR2 SYDVKM come from the germline V gene.

In DNA form, the CDR3 reads TGTGCCAGCAGTGCGGGGCGGGATTACACCGGGGAGCTGTTTTTT. Protein: CASSAGRDYTGELFF. This sequence joins TRBV2 and TRBJ2-2, with a possible D match to TRBD2 (6 bases). The V and J ends lost 4 bases and 3 bases respectively, with 12 bases between them. The CDR3 is made up of 15 amino acids. Per germline, CDR1 SNHLY and CDR2 FYNNEI. Looking up the rest from reference TRBV2 and TRBJ2-2 gives the full variable domain: EPEVTQTPSHQVTQMGQEVILRCVPISNHLYFYWYRQILGQKVEFLVSFYNNEISEKSEIFDDQFSVERPDGSNFTLKIRSTKLEDSAMYFCASSAGRDYTGELFFGEGSRLTVL.

The chain carries TRBV29-1 and TRBJ2-5, with 8 bases matching TRBD2. There are 15 residues in the CDR3. V shed 7 bases and J 5 bases; nucleotides not matched to a gene: 15. In germline, CDR1 is SQVTM, CDR2 ANQGSEA. In nucleotides, the CDR3 is TGCAGCGCCCGCGTACCGGGAGGGCCGGGGGAGACCCAGTACTTC. The encoded protein is CSARVPGGPGETQYF. The full variable domain, its missing parts supplied by reference TRBV29-1 and TRBJ2-5, is SAVISQKPSRDICQRGTSLTIQCQVDSQVTMMFWYRQQPGQSLTLIATANQGSEATYESGFVIDKFPISRPNLTFSTLTVSNMSPEDSSIYLCSARVPGGPGETQYFGPGTRLLVL.

This chain uses TRBV4-1 with TRBJ2-4; D gene uncertain. Germline V CDR1 and CDR2: MGHRA, YSYEKL. V was trimmed by 0 bases and J by 0 bases, leaving 6 bases between them. The CDR3 spans 15 residues. In DNA, the CDR3 is TGCGCCAGCAGCCAAGAACCCCTAGCCAAAAACATTCAGTACTTC. This sequence encodes CASSQEPLAKNIQYF.

The chain joins TRBV5-1 to TRBJ2-3, with 7 bases matching TRBD2. V lost 1 base to trimming and J lost 2 bases; unmatched junction nucleotides: 7. The CDR3 totals 16 residues. Germline CDR1 is SGHRS and CDR2 is YFSETQ. The CDR3 is CASSLMASGATDTQYF. In DNA, the CDR3 is TGCGCCAGCAGCTTGATGGCTAGCGGAGCCACAGATACGCAGTATTTT.